This passage covers 22 T cell receptor beta chains from one sample sequenced in a study of blood T cell repertoires in COVID-19. Sequencing was performed with immunoSEQ multiplex PCR; in TCRdb, only in-frame clones are kept and a portion is missing. This table has about 100,000 clones, roughly 87% appearing once. Specimen: peripheral blood. These receptors came from a man younger than 45 in a cohort sampled during active COVID-19.

The CDR3 nucleotides are TGTGCCAGCAGATCCGCGGGACTAGCGGGGGACTCCTACAATGAGCAGTTCTTC. It yields the protein CASRSAGLAGDSYNEQFF. The chain carries TRBV28 and TRBJ2-1; TRBD2 matches at 14 bases. V shed 6 bases, J shed 0 bases, and the junction held 7 bases outside the gene matches. Germline V gives CDR1 MDHEN, CDR2 SYDVKM. The CDR3 runs to 18 residues.

This clone has only one observation. The chain couples TRBV27 to TRBJ2-7; 7 positions agree with TRBD2. The V gene's germline CDR1 is MNHEY and CDR2 SMNVEV (reference sequence). The CDR3 length is 14 residues. V lost 1 base to trimming and J lost 2 bases; unmatched junction nucleotides: 2. CDR3 nucleotide sequence: TGTGCCAGCAGTTTATACGGGGGGACCTACGAGCAGTACTTC. This gives the protein CASSLYGGTYEQYF.

The CDR3 bases are TGTGCCAGTCACCCTCAGGGGGGCTCCTATAATTCACCCCTCCACTTT. It is translated as CASHPQGGSYNSPLHF. The chain has TRBV19 and TRBJ1-6; TRBD1 matches at 7 bases. Germline V gene data show CDR1 as LNHDA and CDR2 as SQIVND (reference sequence). The CDR3 covers 16 residues. V dropped 8 bases and J dropped 0; count of bases not matched to a gene: 7. The variable domain in full, completed from reference TRBV19 and TRBJ1-6, reads DGGITQSPKYLFRKEGQNVTLSCEQNLNHDAMYWYRQDPGQGLRLIYYSQIVNDFQKGDIAEGYSVSREKKESFPLTVTSAQKNPTAFYLCASHPQGGSYNSPLHFGNGTRLTVT.

The chain links TRBV13 to TRBJ2-7; 8 bases map to TRBD1. In germline, CDR1 is PRHDT, CDR2 FYEKMQ (reference sequence). V lost 3 bases to trimming and J lost 2 bases; unmatched junction nucleotides: 6. This CDR3 is built from 15 residues. CDR3: CASSFRGQETYEQYF. The DNA for the CDR3 is TGTGCCAGCAGCTTTAGGGGACAGGAAACCTACGAGCAGTACTTC.

This chain joins TRBV9 and TRBJ2-3; 7 bases are shared with TRBD1. Losses at the gene ends were 2 bases for V and 0 bases for J; bases not matched to a gene: 6. This CDR3 comprises 16 residues. Germline CDR1 is SGDLS and CDR2 is YYNGEE. In nucleotides, the CDR3 is TGTGCCAGCAGCGTTTTCGACAGGGACAGCACAGATACGCAGTATTTT. Translating it yields CASSVFDRDSTDTQYF. The whole variable domain, filled in from reference TRBV9 and TRBJ2-3, reads DSGVTQTPKHLITATGQRVTLRCSPRSGDLSVYWYQQSLDQGLQFLIQYYNGEERAKGNILERFSAQQFPDLHSELNLSSLELGDSALYFCASSVFDRDSTDTQYFGPGTRLTVL.

This chain joins TRBV25-1 and TRBJ2-7; 10 bases fit TRBD1. Unmatched junction bases numbered 2, after V lost 4 bases and J lost 2 bases. Germline CDR1 and CDR2: MGHDK and SYGVNS. The CDR3 contains 14 residues. As DNA, the CDR3 is TGTGCCAGCAGTGTAGGGACAGGGGCCTACGAGCAGTACTTC. It encodes CASSVGTGAYEQYF.

This sequence joins TRBV12-3 or TRBV12-4 and TRBJ1-2, with a weak D call TRBD1 (5 bases). The CDR3 extends over 13 amino acids. V was trimmed by 6 bases and J by 4 bases, leaving 12 bases between them. The CDR3 reads CASSPDRIYGYTF. The CDR3, as DNA: TGTGCCAGCAGCCCCGACAGAATCTATGGCTACACCTTC.

The V and J genes are TRBV5-1 and TRBJ2-3; 7 nucleotides match TRBD2. This CDR3 has 16 residues. After removal of 0 bases from V and 3 bases from J, the junction contained 7 bases not matched to a gene. Germline CDR1 is SGHRS and CDR2 is YFSETQ. CDR3 sequence (DNA): TGCGCCAGCAGCTTGGCCCTGTACGGGGGGACAGATACGCAGTATTTT. Its translation: CASSLALYGGTDTQYF.

This sequence joins TRBV6-5 and TRBJ1-2; D is unresolved. The V gene's germline CDR1 is MNHEY and CDR2 SVGAGI. This CDR3 has 14 amino acids. Deletions cut 7 bases from V and 0 bases from J, with 12 bases between. CDR3 loop: CASTFTGANYGYTF. DNA of the CDR3: TGTGCCAGCACCTTCACGGGAGCTAACTATGGCTACACCTTC.

This clone was picked up one time. This chain connects TRBV5-5 to TRBJ1-1, with TRBD1 identical over 11 bases. CDR3 length equals 17 residues. After removal of 0 bases from V and 0 bases from J, the junction contained 4 bases not matched to a gene. Germline V CDR1 and CDR2: SGHKS, YYEKEE (reference sequence). The CDR3 coding sequence is TGTGCCAGCAGCTTGGCGGGGACAGGGGGATTGAACACTGAAGCTTTCTTT. Amino acids: CASSLAGTGGLNTEAFF. The full variable domain, its missing parts supplied by reference TRBV5-5 and TRBJ1-1, is DAGVTQSPTHLIKTRGQQVTLRCSPISGHKSVSWYQQVLGQGPQFIFQYYEKEERGRGNFPDRFSARQFPNYSSELNVNALLLGDSALYLCASSLAGTGGLNTEAFFGQGTRLTVV.

The genes are TRBV7-8 and TRBJ2-5, with a tentative D call TRBD1 (5 bases). V was clipped by 2 bases and J by 7 bases, with 17 bases between them. CDR1 is SGHVS and CDR2 is FQNEAQ in the germline V gene. There are 15 residues in the CDR3. CDR3 protein: CASSLSSVGAATQYF. The CDR3 coding sequence is TGTGCCAGCAGCTTATCTTCGGTTGGGGCGGCGACCCAGTACTTC.

This clone has just one count. V gene TRBV25-1 combines with J gene TRBJ1-3; 8 bases match TRBD1. V shed 4 bases and J 2 bases; nucleotides not matched to a gene: 4. The length of the CDR3 is 15 residues. Germline-derived CDR1 and CDR2 are MGHDK and SYGVNS. The DNA for the CDR3 is TGTGCCAGCAGTGTAGGGACAGGCCCTGGAAACACCATATATTTT. It specifies CASSVGTGPGNTIYF. The entire variable domain, with the rest obtained from reference TRBV25-1 and TRBJ1-3, is as follows: EADIYQTPRYLVIGTGKKITLECSQTMGHDKMYWYQQDPGMELHLIHYSYGVNSTEKGDLSSESTVSRIRTEHFPLTLESARPSHTSQYLCASSVGTGPGNTIYFGEGSWLTVV.

The V gene is TRBV4-2, the J gene TRBJ2-3, with 8 positions matching TRBD1. There are 15 residues in the CDR3. From germline, CDR1 is LGHNA and CDR2 YNFKEQ. The V gene end was trimmed by 1 base and the J gene end by 6 bases; junction bases not matched to a gene: 6. The DNA of the CDR3 is TGTGCCAGCAGCCAAGTAACAGGGGGGTTGGATACGCAGTATTTT. Its translation is CASSQVTGGLDTQYF.

The chain uses TRBV6-2 or TRBV6-3 and TRBJ2-2, with a tentative D call TRBD1 (6 bases). Between the trimmed V and J ends, which lost 5 bases and 6 bases, there was a span of 13 bases. This CDR3 region has 14 residues. Germline V CDR1 and CDR2: MNHEY, SVGEGT. CDR3 residues: CASSSNRESGELFF. The CDR3 nucleotides are TGTGCCAGCAGTAGCAACAGGGAGTCCGGGGAGCTGTTTTTT.

CDR3 DNA sequence: TGCAGCGTACAACCCCTCTTCGACAGGCCTAGGGGCTATGGCTACACCTTC. Amino acids: CSVQPLFDRPRGYGYTF. The V call is TRBV29-1, the J call TRBJ1-2, with D perhaps TRBD1 (6 bases). CDR3 length: 17 residues. The V end was cut by 6 bases, the J end by 4 bases, with 27 bases between. CDR1 is SQVTM, CDR2 ANQGSEA, per germline. Variable domain in full (rest from reference TRBV29-1 and TRBJ1-2): SAVISQKPSRDICQRGTSLTIQCQVDSQVTMMFWYRQQPGQSLTLIATANQGSEATYESGFVIDKFPISRPNLTFSTLTVSNMSPEDSSIYLCSVQPLFDRPRGYGYTFGSGTRLTVV.

The chain employs TRBV5-8 and TRBJ2-7; TRBD2 matches 7 bases. The CDR3 covers 15 residues. Trimming removed 1 base from V and 3 bases from J; junction bases left unmatched: 7. Germline V gene sequence: CDR1 SGHTS, CDR2 YDEGEE. The CDR3 coding sequence is TGTGCCAGCAGCTTGCAGCGGGGAGGAGTCTACGAGCAGTACTTC. This sequence encodes CASSLQRGGVYEQYF.

The chain uses TRBV7-8 and TRBJ2-5; 9 bases match TRBD1. The CDR3 length is 16 residues. Germline V gives CDR1 SGHVS, CDR2 FQNEAQ. J gave up 1 base and V 0 bases, and 3 bases lay outside the gene matches. The CDR3 region is CASSLAGTGTQETQYF. CDR3 nucleotide sequence: TGTGCCAGCAGCTTAGCCGGGACAGGGACCCAAGAGACCCAGTACTTC.

The V and J genes are TRBV7-9 and TRBJ2-5; D is possibly TRBD1 (6 bases). The CDR3 loop spans 15 amino acids. Germline loops: CDR1 SEHNR, CDR2 FQNEAQ (reference sequence). Trimming stripped 5 bases from V and 1 base from J, with 14 bases between. CDR3 nucleotide sequence: TGTGCCAGCAGCACCCGACAGGCAGGCCAAGAGACCCAGTACTTC. Translation gives CASSTRQAGQETQYF.

J is TRBJ1-4 and V is TRBV28; TRBD1 matches 8 bases. Germline trimming cut 6 bases from V and 8 bases from J; bases unmatched to any gene: 11. The CDR3 totals 15 residues. Germline assignment: CDR1 MDHEN and CDR2 SYDVKM. The CDR3 coding sequence is TGTGCCAGCAGCCCCCCGACAGGGGCTGGGGAAAAACTGTTTTTT. Translating it yields CASSPPTGAGEKLFF.

This sequence joins TRBV5-4 and TRBJ2-1, with 10 bases aligning to TRBD2. V lost 1 base and J lost 5; bases outside the gene matches: 3. CDR3 length: 15 residues. Germline CDR1 reads SGHNT; CDR2 reads YYREEE (reference sequence). The CDR3 here is CASSLQRGGHNEQFF. The DNA of the CDR3 is TGTGCCAGCAGCTTGCAGCGGGGGGGACACAATGAGCAGTTCTTC.

The chain has TRBV15 and TRBJ2-1; 10 bases match TRBD2. Trimming at V came to 3 bases and at J to 7 bases, leaving 12 bases not matched to a gene. Germline V gene lookup returns CDR1 LNHNV and CDR2 YYDKDF (reference sequence). This CDR3 is 17 amino acids long. The CDR3 nucleotides are TGTGCCACCAGCAGTCCCTATTCTAGCGGGGGTGAGAATGAGCAGTTCTTC. This codes for CATSSPYSSGGENEQFF.

The V call is TRBV30, the J call TRBJ2-5, with D tentatively TRBD2 (6 bases). The length of the CDR3 is 17 residues. V was cut by 3 bases and J by 4 bases, with 24 bases left in between. Germline V gene sequence: CDR1 GTSNPN, CDR2 SVGIG (reference sequence). This CDR3 reads CAWREKWDFSSGETQYF. DNA of the CDR3: TGTGCCTGGAGGGAGAAATGGGACTTCTCGTCGGGAGAGACCCAGTACTTC.